This T cell receptor beta chain originates from a study of technical replicates of blood from a handful of donors. The repertoire was sequenced with immunoSEQ multiplex PCR; TCRdb's copy has only in-frame clones and lacks some. The sample gives approximately 76,000 clones, around 85% of which show up once; about 5% is in the top ten. Trimming left V 5 bases short and J 4 bases short, with 14 bases between. The CDR3 sequence is 14 residues long. Looked up from germline, CDR1 is SGHTA and CDR2 is FQGNSA. The rearrangement joins TRBV7-2 to TRBJ1-1; no reliable D call. Sequencing was done on a sample of PBMCs. The TCR comes from a human donor in good health. Some clones in this sample may be carry-over from other donors' samples. The CDR3 nucleotides read TGTGCCAGCAGCCCTACTCTCGCGGCCACTGAAGCTTTCTTT. This sequence encodes CASSPTLAATEAFF. Supplemented by reference TRBV7-2 and TRBJ1-1, the full variable domain reads GAGVSQSPSNKVTEKGKDVELRCDPISGHTALYWYRQSLGQGLEFLIYFQGNSAPDKSGLPSDRFSAERTGGSVSTLTIQRTQQEDSAVYLCASSPTLAATEAFFGQGTRLTVV.